A selection of T cell receptor beta chains follows, all from one sample in a study of shared clonotypes between healthy human individuals. Data came from immunoSEQ multiplex PCR; TCRdb stores just in-frame clones and leaves some out. This sample carries about 2.4 million clones, 93% of them seen once, and the ten largest clones take around 0.4%. The sample was naive CD4+ T cells from PBMCs. The receptors were sampled from a man aged 18 to 29 in good health. Some clones in this sample may be carry-over from other donors' samples. CDR3s include the opening cysteine and the closing phenylalanine or tryptophan. D genes are given only for firm matches. Some rows mark clone size as missing; the rest say once, few, many or name a class of expanded clone.

j_gene: TRBJ1-3; d_gene: .; len: 15; v_gene: TRBV6-5; abundance: .; CDR3nt: TGTGCCAGCAGTTATTCCCAGGGGTCCGGAAACACCATATATTTT; CDR3aa: CASSYSQGSGNTIYF
j_gene: TRBJ2-5; d_gene: .; len: 17; v_gene: TRBV18; abundance: once; CDR3nt: TGTGCCAGCTCACCACGCAAACCCTCAGCGGACGAAGAGACCCAGTACTTC; CDR3aa: CASSPRKPSADEETQYF
j_gene: TRBJ2-3; d_gene: .; len: 12; v_gene: TRBV5-4; abundance: .; CDR3nt: TGTGCCAGCAGCCTGTTCACAGATACGCAGTATTTT; CDR3aa: CASSLFTDTQYF
j_gene: TRBJ1-4; d_gene: TRBD1; len: 15; v_gene: TRBV29-1; abundance: .; CDR3nt: TGCAGCGTTGCCCGAGGGCAGGGGGTTAATGAAAAACTGTTTTTT; CDR3aa: CSVARGQGVNEKLFF
j_gene: TRBJ1-5; d_gene: .; len: 17; v_gene: TRBV27; abundance: .; CDR3nt: TGTGCCAGCCCGCCAGGCAGACCCCCAAGAAGCAATCAGCCCCAGCATTTT; CDR3aa: CASPPGRPPRSNQPQHF
j_gene: TRBJ2-2; d_gene: .; len: 15; v_gene: TRBV10-1; abundance: .; CDR3nt: TGCGCCAGCAGTGACAGCGGCGCGAACACCGGGGAGCTGTTTTTT; CDR3aa: CASSDSGANTGELFF
j_gene: TRBJ2-7; d_gene: TRBD1; len: 16; v_gene: TRBV27; abundance: .; CDR3nt: TGTGCCAGCAGCAGACCCGGGACAGTCGCCCCCCACGAGCAGTACTTC; CDR3aa: CASSRPGTVAPHEQYF
j_gene: TRBJ1-6; d_gene: .; len: 12; v_gene: TRBV5-1; abundance: .; CDR3nt: TGCGCCAGCAGCACAGGGAGTTCACCCCTCCACTTT; CDR3aa: CASSTGSSPLHF
j_gene: TRBJ2-5; d_gene: TRBD2; len: 15; v_gene: TRBV5-4; abundance: .; CDR3nt: TGTGCCAGCAGCCCCTTAGCGGGAGCGGAGGAGACCCAGTACTTC; CDR3aa: CASSPLAGAEETQYF
j_gene: TRBJ2-4; d_gene: .; len: 14; v_gene: TRBV6-5; abundance: few; CDR3nt: TGTGCCAGTCGGGCAGAGGGATCCAAAAACATTCAGTACTTC; CDR3aa: CASRAEGSKNIQYF
j_gene: TRBJ2-7; d_gene: .; len: 16; v_gene: TRBV6-4; abundance: .; CDR3nt: TGTGCCAACGGGCTCCCCCGGACATTTTATTCCTACGAGCAGTACTTC; CDR3aa: CANGLPRTFYSYEQYF
j_gene: TRBJ1-3; d_gene: TRBD1; len: 15; v_gene: TRBV27; abundance: .; CDR3nt: TGTGCCAGCAGTTTTGGACAGGCCGCTGGAAACACCATATATTTT; CDR3aa: CASSFGQAAGNTIYF
j_gene: TRBJ2-3; d_gene: TRBD1; len: 17; v_gene: TRBV18; abundance: .; CDR3nt: TGTGCCAGCTCACCCAAAGGACAGGGCACTAGCACAGATACGCAGTATTTT; CDR3aa: CASSPKGQGTSTDTQYF
j_gene: TRBJ1-3; d_gene: .; len: 14; v_gene: TRBV7-8; abundance: .; CDR3nt: TGTGCCAGCAGCTTTGTCCAGGGCCGAAACACCATATATTTT; CDR3aa: CASSFVQGRNTIYF
j_gene: TRBJ1-5; d_gene: .; len: 16; v_gene: TRBV4-2; abundance: .; CDR3nt: TGTGCCAGCAGCCAAGATAGGGACGCCCCGGTCCAGCCCCAGCATTTT; CDR3aa: CASSQDRDAPVQPQHF
j_gene: TRBJ2-7; d_gene: .; len: 14; v_gene: TRBV19; abundance: .; CDR3nt: TGTGCCAGTAGTAGGGCGGGGGCTAACTACGAGCAGTACTTC; CDR3aa: CASSRAGANYEQYF
j_gene: TRBJ2-1; d_gene: .; len: 14; v_gene: TRBV7-3; abundance: .; CDR3nt: TGTGCCAGCAGCCCGAAGGGAGACAGGCCTGAGCAGTTCTTC; CDR3aa: CASSPKGDRPEQFF
j_gene: TRBJ1-5; d_gene: .; len: 15; v_gene: TRBV4-1; abundance: once; CDR3nt: TGCGCCAGCAGCCAAGTGAACAGGGGCAATCAGCCCCAGCATTTT; CDR3aa: CASSQVNRGNQPQHF
j_gene: TRBJ1-2; d_gene: .; len: 15; v_gene: TRBV2; abundance: once; CDR3nt: TGTGCCAGCAGGGACGAGGGGGGGATCAGCTATGGCTACACCTTC; CDR3aa: CASRDEGGISYGYTF
j_gene: TRBJ2-7; d_gene: TRBD1; len: 15; v_gene: TRBV5-1; abundance: .; CDR3nt: TGCGCCAGCAGCCCAGGGGGCGGAACGCCCTACGAGCAGTACTTC; CDR3aa: CASSPGGGTPYEQYF
j_gene: TRBJ1-1; d_gene: .; len: 16; v_gene: TRBV18; abundance: .; CDR3nt: TGTGCCAGCTCGCGTTTCCTGTCAGGCATGAACACTGAAGCTTTCTTT; CDR3aa: CASSRFLSGMNTEAFF
j_gene: TRBJ2-5; d_gene: TRBD1; len: 15; v_gene: TRBV5-1; abundance: once; CDR3nt: TGCGCCAGCAGCTTGGATCCAGGGGGTCAAGAGACCCAGTACTTC; CDR3aa: CASSLDPGGQETQYF
j_gene: TRBJ2-7; d_gene: TRBD2; len: 15; v_gene: TRBV5-1; abundance: once; CDR3nt: TGCGCCAGCAGCTTGGGTAGCGGGAGCATTTACGAGCAGTACTTC; CDR3aa: CASSLGSGSIYEQYF
j_gene: TRBJ2-3; d_gene: TRBD2; len: 15; v_gene: TRBV5-1; abundance: .; CDR3nt: TGCGCCAGCAGGGCTAGCGGGAGCCGGGCAGATACGCAGTATTTT; CDR3aa: CASRASGSRADTQYF
j_gene: TRBJ1-5; d_gene: TRBD1; len: 15; v_gene: TRBV28; abundance: .; CDR3nt: TGTGCCAGCAGTCCCATAAGCCCCGGGACAGGCGACGGGCATTTT; CDR3aa: CASSPISPGTGDGHF
j_gene: TRBJ2-1; d_gene: .; len: 14; v_gene: TRBV12-1; abundance: .; CDR3nt: TGTGCCAGCAGCTTTACTAGCGGGAGGAATGAGCAGTTCTTC; CDR3aa: CASSFTSGRNEQFF
j_gene: TRBJ2-2; d_gene: TRBD1; len: 16; v_gene: TRBV5-1; abundance: .; CDR3nt: TGCGCCAGCATGCGGGGACAGGGGTTCGGTACCGGGGAGCTGTTTTTT; CDR3aa: CASMRGQGFGTGELFF
j_gene: TRBJ1-3; d_gene: .; len: 18; v_gene: TRBV4-2; abundance: .; CDR3nt: TGTGCCAGCAGCCAAGATCCTCCGGGGGCAAGGTCTGGAAACACCATATATTTT; CDR3aa: CASSQDPPGARSGNTIYF